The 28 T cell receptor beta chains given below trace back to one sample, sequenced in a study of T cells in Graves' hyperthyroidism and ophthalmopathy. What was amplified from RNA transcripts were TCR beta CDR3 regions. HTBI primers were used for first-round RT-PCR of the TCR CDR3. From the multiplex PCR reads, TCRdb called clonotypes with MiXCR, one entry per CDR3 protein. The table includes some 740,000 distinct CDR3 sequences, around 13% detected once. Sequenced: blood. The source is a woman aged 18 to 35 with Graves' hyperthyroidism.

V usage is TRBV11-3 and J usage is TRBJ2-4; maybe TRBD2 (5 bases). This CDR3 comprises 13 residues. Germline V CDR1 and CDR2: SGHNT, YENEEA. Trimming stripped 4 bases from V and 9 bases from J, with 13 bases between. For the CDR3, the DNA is TGTGCCAGCAGCTCCCGGGGTAGCATCATTCAGTACTTC. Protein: CASSSRGSIIQYF.

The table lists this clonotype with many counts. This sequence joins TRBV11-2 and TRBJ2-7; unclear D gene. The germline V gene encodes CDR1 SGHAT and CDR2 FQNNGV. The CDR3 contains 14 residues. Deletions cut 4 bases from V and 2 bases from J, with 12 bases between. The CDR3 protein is CASSSRTDTYEQYF. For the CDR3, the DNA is TGTGCCAGCAGCTCTAGGACGGATACCTACGAGCAGTACTTC.

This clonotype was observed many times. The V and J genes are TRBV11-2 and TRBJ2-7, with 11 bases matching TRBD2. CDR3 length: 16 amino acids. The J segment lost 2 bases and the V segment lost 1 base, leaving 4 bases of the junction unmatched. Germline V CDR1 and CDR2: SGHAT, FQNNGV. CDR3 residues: CASSLAPGLAAYEQYF. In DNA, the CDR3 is TGTGCCAGCAGCTTAGCGCCGGGACTAGCGGCCTACGAGCAGTACTTC.

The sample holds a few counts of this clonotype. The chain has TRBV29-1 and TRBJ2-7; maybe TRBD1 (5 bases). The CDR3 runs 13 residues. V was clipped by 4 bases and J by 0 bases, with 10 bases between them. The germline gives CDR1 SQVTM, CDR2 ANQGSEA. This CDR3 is CSVGGRYSYEQYF. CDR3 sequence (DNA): TGCAGCGTTGGGGGCCGGTACTCCTACGAGCAGTACTTC.

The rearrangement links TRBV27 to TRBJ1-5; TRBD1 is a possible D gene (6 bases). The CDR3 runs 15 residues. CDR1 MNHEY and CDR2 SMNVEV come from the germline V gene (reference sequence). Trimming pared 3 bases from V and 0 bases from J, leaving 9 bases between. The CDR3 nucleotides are TGTGCCAGCAGTTTTACAGGGTTTAGCAATCAGCCCCAGCATTTT. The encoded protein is CASSFTGFSNQPQHF.

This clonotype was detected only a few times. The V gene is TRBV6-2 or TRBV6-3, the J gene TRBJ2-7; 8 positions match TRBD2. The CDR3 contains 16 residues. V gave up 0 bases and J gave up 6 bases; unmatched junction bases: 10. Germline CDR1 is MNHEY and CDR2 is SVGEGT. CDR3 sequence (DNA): TGTGCCAGCAGTTACTCGTATTTAGCGGGAACCCTCGAGCAGTACTTC. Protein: CASSYSYLAGTLEQYF.

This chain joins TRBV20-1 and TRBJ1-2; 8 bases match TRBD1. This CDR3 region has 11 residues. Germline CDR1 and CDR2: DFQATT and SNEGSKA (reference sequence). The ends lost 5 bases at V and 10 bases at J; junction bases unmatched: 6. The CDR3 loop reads CSARTQGAYTF. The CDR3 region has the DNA TGCAGTGCTCGAACCCAGGGGGCCTACACCTTC.

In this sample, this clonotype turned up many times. CDR3: CAWTLGGADEQFF. The CDR3 region has the DNA TGTGCCTGGACCCTAGGGGGGGCCGATGAGCAGTTCTTC. The chain uses TRBV30 and TRBJ2-1, with D possibly TRBD2 on 7 matching bases. Germline V lookup: CDR1 GTSNPN, CDR2 SVGIG (reference sequence). Trimming left V 4 bases short and J 8 bases short, with 15 bases between. CDR3 length equals 13 residues. Complete variable domain (other parts from reference TRBV30 and TRBJ2-1): SQTIHQWPATLVQPVGSPLSLECTVEGTSNPNLYWYRQAAGRGLQLLFYSVGIGQISSEVPQNLSASRPQDRQFILSSKKLLLSDSGFYLCAWTLGGADEQFFGPGTRLTVL.

DNA of the CDR3: TGTGGAGCCGGGACACCGGCCGGAGAGACCCAGTACTTC. Translated: CGAGTPAGETQYF. V gene TRBV28 combines with J gene TRBJ2-5; weak D call: TRBD1 (6 bases). From germline, CDR1 is MDHEN and CDR2 SYDVKM. CDR3 size: 13 residues.

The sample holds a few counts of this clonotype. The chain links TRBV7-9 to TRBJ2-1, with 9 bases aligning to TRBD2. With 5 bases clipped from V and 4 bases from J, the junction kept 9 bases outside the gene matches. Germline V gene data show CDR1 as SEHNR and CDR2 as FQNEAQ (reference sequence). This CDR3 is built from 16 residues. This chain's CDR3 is CASSALAGVGYNEQFF. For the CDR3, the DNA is TGTGCCAGCAGCGCATTAGCGGGAGTGGGTTACAATGAGCAGTTCTTC.

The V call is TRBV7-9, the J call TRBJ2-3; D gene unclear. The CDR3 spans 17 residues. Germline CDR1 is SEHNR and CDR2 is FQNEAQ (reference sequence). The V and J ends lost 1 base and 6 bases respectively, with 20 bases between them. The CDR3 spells CASSLGRYSAGFDTQYF. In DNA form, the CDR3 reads TGTGCCAGCAGCTTAGGTCGCTATAGTGCCGGGTTTGATACGCAGTATTTT.

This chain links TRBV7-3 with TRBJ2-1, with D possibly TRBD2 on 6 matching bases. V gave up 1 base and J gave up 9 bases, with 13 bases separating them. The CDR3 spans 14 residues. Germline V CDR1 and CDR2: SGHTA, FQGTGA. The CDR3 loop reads CASSLIAGGVEQFF. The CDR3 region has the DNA TGTGCCAGCAGCTTAATAGCCGGCGGGGTTGAGCAGTTCTTC.

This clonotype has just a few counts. As DNA, the CDR3 is TGTGCCAGTAGCCCGCAGGGGACACAGGACAGTGAGCAGTTCTTC. This encodes CASSPQGTQDSEQFF. The genes are TRBV19 and TRBJ2-1; D possibly corresponds to TRBD1 (6 bases). Germline V gives CDR1 LNHDA, CDR2 SQIVND (reference sequence). This CDR3 region has 15 residues. Trimming took 6 bases from V and 9 from J, leaving 21 bases between them.

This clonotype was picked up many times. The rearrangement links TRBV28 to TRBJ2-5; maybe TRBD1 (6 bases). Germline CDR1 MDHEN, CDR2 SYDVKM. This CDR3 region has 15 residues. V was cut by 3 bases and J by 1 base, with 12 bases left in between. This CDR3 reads CASSLHPDSQETQYF. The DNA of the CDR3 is TGTGCCAGCAGTTTGCACCCGGACAGCCAAGAGACCCAGTACTTC.

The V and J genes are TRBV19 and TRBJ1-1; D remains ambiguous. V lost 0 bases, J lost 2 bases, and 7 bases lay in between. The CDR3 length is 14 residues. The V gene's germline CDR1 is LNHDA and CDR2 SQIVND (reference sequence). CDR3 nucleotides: TGTGCCAGTAGTATAGATGGCAGCAACACTGAAGCTTTCTTT. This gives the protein CASSIDGSNTEAFF.

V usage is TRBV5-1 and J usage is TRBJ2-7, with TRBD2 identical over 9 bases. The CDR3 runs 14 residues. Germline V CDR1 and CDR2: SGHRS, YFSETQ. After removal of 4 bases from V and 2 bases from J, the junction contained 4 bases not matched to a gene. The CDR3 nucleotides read TGCGCCAGCAGCGCCGCGGGAGGGACCTACGAGCAGTACTTC. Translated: CASSAAGGTYEQYF.

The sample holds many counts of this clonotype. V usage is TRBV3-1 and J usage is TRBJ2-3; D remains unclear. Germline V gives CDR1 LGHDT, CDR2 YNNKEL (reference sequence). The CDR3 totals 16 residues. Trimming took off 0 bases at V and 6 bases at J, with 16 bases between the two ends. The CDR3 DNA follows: TGTGCCAGCAGCCAAGAATCCTATAATGGAGCCGATACGCAGTATTTT. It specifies CASSQESYNGADTQYF.

CDR3 loop: CASSQDPVVGYNNEQFF. CDR3 coding DNA: TGCGCCAGCAGCCAAGATCCGGTGGTAGGCTACAACAATGAGCAGTTCTTC. V is TRBV4-1 and J is TRBJ2-1; no definite D call. Trimming removed 0 bases from V and 5 bases from J, with 17 bases in between. The length of the CDR3 is 17 residues. Germline CDR1 is MGHRA and CDR2 is YSYEKL.

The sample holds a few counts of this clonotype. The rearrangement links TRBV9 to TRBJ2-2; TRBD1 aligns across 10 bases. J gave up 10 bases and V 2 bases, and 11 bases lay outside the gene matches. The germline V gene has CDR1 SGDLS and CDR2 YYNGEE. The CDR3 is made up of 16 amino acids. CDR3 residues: CASSVGGTGEGEELFF. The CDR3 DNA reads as TGTGCCAGCAGCGTGGGAGGGACAGGGGAAGGCGAGGAGCTGTTTTTT.

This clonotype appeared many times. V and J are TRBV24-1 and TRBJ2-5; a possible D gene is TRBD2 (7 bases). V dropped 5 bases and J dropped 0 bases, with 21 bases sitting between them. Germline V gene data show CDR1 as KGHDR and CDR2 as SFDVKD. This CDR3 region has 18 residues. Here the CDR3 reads CATSAWGGEDSYQETQYF. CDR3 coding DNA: TGTGCCACCAGTGCCTGGGGAGGGGAGGACAGCTACCAAGAGACCCAGTACTTC.

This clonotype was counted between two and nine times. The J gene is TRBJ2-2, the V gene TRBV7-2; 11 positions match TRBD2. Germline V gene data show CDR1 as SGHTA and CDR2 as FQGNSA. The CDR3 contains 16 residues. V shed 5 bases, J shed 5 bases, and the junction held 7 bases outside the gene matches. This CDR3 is CASSPTSGRGTGELFF. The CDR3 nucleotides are TGTGCCAGCAGCCCCACTAGCGGGAGAGGGACCGGGGAGCTGTTTTTT. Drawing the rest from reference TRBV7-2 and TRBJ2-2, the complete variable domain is GAGVSQSPSNKVTEKGKDVELRCDPISGHTALYWYRQSLGQGLEFLIYFQGNSAPDKSGLPSDRFSAERTGGSVSTLTIQRTQQEDSAVYLCASSPTSGRGTGELFFGEGSRLTVL.

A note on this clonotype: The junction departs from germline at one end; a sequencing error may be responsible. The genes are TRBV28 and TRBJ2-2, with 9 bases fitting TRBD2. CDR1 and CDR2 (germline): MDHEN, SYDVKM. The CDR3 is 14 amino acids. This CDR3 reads CASSSREGAGELLF. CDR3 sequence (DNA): TGTGCCAGCAGTTCGCGGGAGGGGGCCGGGGAGCTGCTTTTT.

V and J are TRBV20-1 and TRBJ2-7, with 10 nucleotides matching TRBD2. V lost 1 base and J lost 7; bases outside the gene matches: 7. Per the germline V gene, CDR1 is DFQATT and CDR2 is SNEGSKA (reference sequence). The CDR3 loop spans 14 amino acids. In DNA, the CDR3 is TGCAGTGCTAGAGTGACTAGCGGGCGAGGGGAGCAGTACTTC. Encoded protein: CSARVTSGRGEQYF.

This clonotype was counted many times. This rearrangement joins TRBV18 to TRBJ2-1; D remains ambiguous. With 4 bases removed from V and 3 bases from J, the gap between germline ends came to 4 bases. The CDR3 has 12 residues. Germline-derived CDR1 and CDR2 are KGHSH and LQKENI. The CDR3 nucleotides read TGTGCCAGCTCACTGAACTACAATGAGCAGTTCTTC. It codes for CASSLNYNEQFF.

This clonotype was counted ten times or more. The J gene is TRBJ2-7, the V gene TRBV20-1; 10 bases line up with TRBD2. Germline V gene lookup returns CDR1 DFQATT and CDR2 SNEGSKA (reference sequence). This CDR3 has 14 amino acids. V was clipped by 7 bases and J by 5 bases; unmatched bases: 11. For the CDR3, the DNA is TGCAGTGTTTCGAGCGGGAGGGCTCGTGACGAGCAGTACTTC. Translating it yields CSVSSGRARDEQYF.

CDR3 bases: TGTGCCAGCAGCTTAGTAGCGGGAAGTGAGCAGTTCTTC. Its protein product is CASSLVAGSEQFF. The chain carries TRBV7-9 and TRBJ2-1; 8 bases align to TRBD2. V dropped 1 base and J dropped 9; count of bases not matched to a gene: 2. CDR3 length: 13 amino acids. CDR1 and CDR2 (germline): SEHNR, FQNEAQ (reference sequence).

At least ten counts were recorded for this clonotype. DNA of the CDR3: TGTGCCAGCCCGCTTCTGGGGCTCGCTGAAGCTTTCTTT. This encodes CASPLLGLAEAFF. The genes are TRBV2 and TRBJ1-1, with TRBD1 as a possible D gene (5 bases). The CDR3 contains 13 residues. V lost 8 bases and J lost 6, with 16 bases in between. Germline V CDR1 and CDR2: SNHLY, FYNNEI. Full variable domain (remainder filled in from reference TRBV2 and TRBJ1-1): EPEVTQTPSHQVTQMGQEVILRCVPISNHLYFYWYRQILGQKVEFLVSFYNNEISEKSEIFDDQFSVERPDGSNFTLKIRSTKLEDSAMYFCASPLLGLAEAFFGQGTRLTVV.

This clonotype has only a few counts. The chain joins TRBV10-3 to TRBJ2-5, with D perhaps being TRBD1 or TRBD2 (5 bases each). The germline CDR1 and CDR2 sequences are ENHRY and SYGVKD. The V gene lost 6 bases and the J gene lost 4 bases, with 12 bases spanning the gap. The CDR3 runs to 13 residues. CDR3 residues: CAISGTAGETQYF. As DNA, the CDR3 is TGTGCCATCAGCGGGACGGCCGGAGAGACCCAGTACTTC.